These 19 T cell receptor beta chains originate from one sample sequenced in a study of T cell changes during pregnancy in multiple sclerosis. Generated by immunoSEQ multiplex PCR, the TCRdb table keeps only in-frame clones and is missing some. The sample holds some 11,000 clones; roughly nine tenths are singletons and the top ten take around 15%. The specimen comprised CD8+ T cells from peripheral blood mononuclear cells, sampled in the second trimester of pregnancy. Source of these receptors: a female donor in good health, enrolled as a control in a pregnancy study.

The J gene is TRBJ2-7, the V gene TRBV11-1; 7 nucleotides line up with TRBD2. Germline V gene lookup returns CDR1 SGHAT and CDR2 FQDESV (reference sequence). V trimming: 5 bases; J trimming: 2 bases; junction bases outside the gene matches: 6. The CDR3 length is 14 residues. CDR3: CASSPPGGAYEQYF. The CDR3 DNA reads TGTGCCAGCAGCCCTCCTGGGGGGGCCTACGAGCAGTACTTC. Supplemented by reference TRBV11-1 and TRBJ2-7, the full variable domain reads EAEVAQSPRYKITEKSQAVAFWCDPISGHATLYWYRQILGQGPELLVQFQDESVVDDSQLPKDRFSAERLKGVDSTLKIQPAELGDSAMYLCASSPPGGAYEQYFGPGTRLTVT.

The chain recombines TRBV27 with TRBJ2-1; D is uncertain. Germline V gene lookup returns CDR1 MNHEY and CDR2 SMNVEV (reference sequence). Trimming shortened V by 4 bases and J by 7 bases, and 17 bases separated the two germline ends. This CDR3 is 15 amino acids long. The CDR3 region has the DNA TGTGCCAGCAGTTCCCTGGGCAGGTCTCTGAATGAGCAGTTCTTC. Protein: CASSSLGRSLNEQFF.

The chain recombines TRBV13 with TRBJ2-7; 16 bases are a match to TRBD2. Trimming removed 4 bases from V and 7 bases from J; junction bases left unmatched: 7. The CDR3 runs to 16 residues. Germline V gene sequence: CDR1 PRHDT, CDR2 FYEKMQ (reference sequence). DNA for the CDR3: TGTGCCAGCAGCTCCGGGACTAGCGGGAGGGCCCAAGAGCAGTACTTC. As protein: CASSSGTSGRAQEQYF.

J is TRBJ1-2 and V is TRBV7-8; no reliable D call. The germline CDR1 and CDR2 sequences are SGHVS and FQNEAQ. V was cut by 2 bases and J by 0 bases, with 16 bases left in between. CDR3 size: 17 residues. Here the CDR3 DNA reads TGTGCCAGCAGCTTAAATCCGAACCCAAGCGCTAACTATGGCTACACCTTC. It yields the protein CASSLNPNPSANYGYTF.

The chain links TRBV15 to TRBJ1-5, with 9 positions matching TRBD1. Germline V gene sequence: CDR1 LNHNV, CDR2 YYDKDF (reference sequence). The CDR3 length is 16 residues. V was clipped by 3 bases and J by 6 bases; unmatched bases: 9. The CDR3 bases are TGTGCCACCAGCAGGGGCCGGGACAGGGCGTCTCAGCCCCAGCATTTT. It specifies CATSRGRDRASQPQHF.

DNA of the CDR3: TGTGCCAGCAGCCAAGGACTAGCGGCCTACAATGAGCAGTTCTTC. Translation gives CASSQGLAAYNEQFF. The V and J genes are TRBV7-8 and TRBJ2-1, with 10 bases lining up with TRBD2. Looked up from germline, CDR1 is SGHVS and CDR2 is FQNEAQ. V shed 5 bases and J 2 bases; nucleotides not matched to a gene: 3. The CDR3 length is 15 residues.

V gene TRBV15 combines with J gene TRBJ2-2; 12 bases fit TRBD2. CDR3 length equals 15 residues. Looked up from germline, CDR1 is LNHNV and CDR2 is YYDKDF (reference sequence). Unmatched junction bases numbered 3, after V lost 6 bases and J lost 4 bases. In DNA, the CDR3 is TGTGCCACCAGGGAACTAGCGGGGGGCACCGGGGAGCTGTTTTTT. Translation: CATRELAGGTGELFF.

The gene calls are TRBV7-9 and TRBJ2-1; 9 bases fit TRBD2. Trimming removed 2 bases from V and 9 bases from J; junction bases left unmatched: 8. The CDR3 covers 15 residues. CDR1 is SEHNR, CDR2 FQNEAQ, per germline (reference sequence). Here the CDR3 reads CASSLIGAGGGEQFF. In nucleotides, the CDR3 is TGTGCCAGCAGCTTAATCGGGGCGGGAGGGGGTGAGCAGTTCTTC. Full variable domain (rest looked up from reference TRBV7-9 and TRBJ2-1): DTGVSQNPRHKITKRGQNVTFRCDPISEHNRLYWYRQTLGQGPEFLTYFQNEAQLEKSRLLSDRFSAERPKGSFSTLEIQRTEQGDSAMYLCASSLIGAGGGEQFFGPGTRLTVL.

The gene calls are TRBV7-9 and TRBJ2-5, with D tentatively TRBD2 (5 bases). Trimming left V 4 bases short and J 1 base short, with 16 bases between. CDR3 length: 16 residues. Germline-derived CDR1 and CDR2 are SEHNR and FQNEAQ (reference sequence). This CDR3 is CASSSSEGWVQETQYF. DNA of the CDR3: TGTGCCAGCAGCTCTTCAGAGGGATGGGTCCAAGAGACCCAGTACTTC.

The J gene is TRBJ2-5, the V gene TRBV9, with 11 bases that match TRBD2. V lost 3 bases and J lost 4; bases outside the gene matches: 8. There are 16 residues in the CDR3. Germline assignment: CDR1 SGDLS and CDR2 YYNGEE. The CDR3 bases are TGTGCCAGCAGCGCCCCTAGCGGGAGGAGCGGAGAGACCCAGTACTTC. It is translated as CASSAPSGRSGETQYF.

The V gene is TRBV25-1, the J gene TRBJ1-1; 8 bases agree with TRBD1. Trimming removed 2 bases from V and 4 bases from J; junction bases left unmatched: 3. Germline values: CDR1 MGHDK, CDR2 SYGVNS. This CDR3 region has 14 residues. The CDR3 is CASSEQGAGTEAFF. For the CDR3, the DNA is TGTGCCAGCAGTGAACAGGGGGCTGGCACTGAAGCTTTCTTT.

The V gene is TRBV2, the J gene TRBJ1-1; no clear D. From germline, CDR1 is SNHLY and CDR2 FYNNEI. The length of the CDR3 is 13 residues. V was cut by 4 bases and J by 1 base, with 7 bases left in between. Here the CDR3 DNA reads TGTGCCAGCAGTGGACACCCGAACACTGAAGCTTTCTTT. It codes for CASSGHPNTEAFF.

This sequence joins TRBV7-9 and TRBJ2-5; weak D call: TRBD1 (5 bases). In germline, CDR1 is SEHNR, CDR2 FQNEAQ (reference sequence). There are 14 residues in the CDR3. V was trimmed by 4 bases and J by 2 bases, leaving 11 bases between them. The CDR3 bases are TGTGCCAGCAGCTCCTACAGGTCTCAAGAGACCCAGTACTTC. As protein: CASSSYRSQETQYF. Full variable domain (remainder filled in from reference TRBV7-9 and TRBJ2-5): DTGVSQNPRHKITKRGQNVTFRCDPISEHNRLYWYRQTLGQGPEFLTYFQNEAQLEKSRLLSDRFSAERPKGSFSTLEIQRTEQGDSAMYLCASSSYRSQETQYFGPGTRLLVL.

The CDR3 nucleotides are TGTGCCAGCAGTGACGGCTCTTGGAATGAGCAGTTCTTC. Translation gives CASSDGSWNEQFF. V and J are TRBV6-4 and TRBJ2-1; D is unclear. The germline V gene encodes CDR1 MRHNA and CDR2 SNTAGT. Trimming stripped 2 bases from V and 7 bases from J, with 9 bases between. CDR3 size: 13 residues.

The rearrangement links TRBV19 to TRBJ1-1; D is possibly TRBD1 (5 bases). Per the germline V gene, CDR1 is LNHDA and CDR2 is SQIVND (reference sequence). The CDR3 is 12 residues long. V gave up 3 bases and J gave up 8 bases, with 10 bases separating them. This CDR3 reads CASSIQGTEAFF. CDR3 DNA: TGTGCCAGTAGTATTCAGGGAACCGAAGCTTTCTTT.

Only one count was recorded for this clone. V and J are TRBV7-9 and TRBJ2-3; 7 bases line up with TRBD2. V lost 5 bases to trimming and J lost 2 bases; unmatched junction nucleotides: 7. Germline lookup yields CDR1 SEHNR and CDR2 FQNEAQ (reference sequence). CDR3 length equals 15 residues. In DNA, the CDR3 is TGTGCCAGCAGCCCCCCCGGGACTACCACAGATACGCAGTATTTT. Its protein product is CASSPPGTTTDTQYF.

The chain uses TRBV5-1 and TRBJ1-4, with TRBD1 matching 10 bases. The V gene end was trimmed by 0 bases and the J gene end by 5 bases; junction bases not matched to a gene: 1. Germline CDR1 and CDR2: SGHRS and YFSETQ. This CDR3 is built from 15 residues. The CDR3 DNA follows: TGCGCCAGCAGCTTGGAGGGACAGGGGAATGAAAAACTGTTTTTT. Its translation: CASSLEGQGNEKLFF.

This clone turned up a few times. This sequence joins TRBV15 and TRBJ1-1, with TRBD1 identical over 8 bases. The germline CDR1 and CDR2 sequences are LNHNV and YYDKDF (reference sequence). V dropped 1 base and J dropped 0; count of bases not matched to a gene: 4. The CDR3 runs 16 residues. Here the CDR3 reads CATSRGQGIMNTEAFF. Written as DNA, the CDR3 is TGTGCCACCAGCAGAGGACAGGGGATAATGAACACTGAAGCTTTCTTT.

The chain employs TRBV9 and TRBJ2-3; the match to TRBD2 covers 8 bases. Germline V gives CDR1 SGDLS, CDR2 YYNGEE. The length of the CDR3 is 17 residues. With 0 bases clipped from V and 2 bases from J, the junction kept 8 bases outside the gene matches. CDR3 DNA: TGTGCCAGCAGCGTAGACTCGCGCGGGGGGATCACAGATACGCAGTATTTT. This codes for CASSVDSRGGITDTQYF.